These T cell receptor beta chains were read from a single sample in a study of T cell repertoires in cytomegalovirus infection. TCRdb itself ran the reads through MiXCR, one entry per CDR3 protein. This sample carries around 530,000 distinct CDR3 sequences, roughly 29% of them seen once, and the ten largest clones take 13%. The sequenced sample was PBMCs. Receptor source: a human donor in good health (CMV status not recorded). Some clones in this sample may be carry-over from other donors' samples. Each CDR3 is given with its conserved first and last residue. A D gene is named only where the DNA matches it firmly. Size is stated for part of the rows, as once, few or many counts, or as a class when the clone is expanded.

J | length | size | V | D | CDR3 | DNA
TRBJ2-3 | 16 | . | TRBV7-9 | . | CASSLIATTSTDTQYF | TGTGCCAGCAGCCTCATAGCAACTACTAGCACAGATACGCAGTATTTT
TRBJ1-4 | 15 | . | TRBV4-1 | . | CASSQVQQFNEKLFF | TGCGCCAGCAGCCAAGTTCAACAGTTTAATGAAAAACTGTTTTTT
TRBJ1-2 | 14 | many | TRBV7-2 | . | CASSATSSDYGYTF | TGTGCCAGCAGCGCCACTTCGAGTGACTATGGCTACACCTTC
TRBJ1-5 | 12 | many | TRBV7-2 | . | CASSSQYKPQHF | TGTGCCAGCAGCTCTCAATATAAGCCCCAGCATTTT
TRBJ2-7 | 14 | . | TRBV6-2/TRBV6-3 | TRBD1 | CASSRDRVGAEQYF | TGTGCCAGCAGTCGCGACAGGGTAGGTGCGGAGCAGTACTTC
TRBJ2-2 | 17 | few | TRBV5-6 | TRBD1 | CASSLLGTGISTGELFF | TGTGCCAGCAGCTTGCTCGGGACAGGGATCTCCACCGGGGAGCTGTTTTTT
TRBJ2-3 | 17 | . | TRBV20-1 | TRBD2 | CSASASGRAYSTDTQYF | TGCAGTGCTAGTGCGAGCGGGAGGGCCTATAGCACAGATACGCAGTATTTT
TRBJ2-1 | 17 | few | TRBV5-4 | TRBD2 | CASSLGGRWEGNNEQFF | TGTGCCAGCAGCTTGGGGGGGAGGTGGGAGGGTAACAATGAGCAGTTCTTC
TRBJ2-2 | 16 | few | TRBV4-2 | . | CASSHPGVLDTGELFF | TGTGCCAGCAGCCATCCGGGAGTTCTGGACACCGGGGAGCTGTTTTTT
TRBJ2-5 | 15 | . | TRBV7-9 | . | CASSFPRTLQETQYF | TGTGCCAGCAGCTTCCCTAGGACACTCCAAGAGACCCAGTACTTC
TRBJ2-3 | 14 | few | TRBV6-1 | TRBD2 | CASMDGRAQDTQYF | TGTGCCAGCATGGACGGGAGGGCCCAAGATACGCAGTATTTT
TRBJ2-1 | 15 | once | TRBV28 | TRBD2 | CASSQTSGDDNEQFF | TGTGCCAGCAGTCAAACTAGCGGGGATGACAATGAGCAGTTCTTC
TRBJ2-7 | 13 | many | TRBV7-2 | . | CASSSRPTYEQYF | TGTGCCAGCAGCTCGCGACCTACCTACGAGCAGTACTTC
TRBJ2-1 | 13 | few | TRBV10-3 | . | CAIRTGTSNEQFF | TGTGCCATCAGAACTGGGACTTCCAATGAGCAGTTCTTC
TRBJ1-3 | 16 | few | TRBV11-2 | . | CASSSTRPSSGNTIYF | TGTGCCAGCAGTTCAACTAGACCCTCTTCTGGAAACACCATATATTTT
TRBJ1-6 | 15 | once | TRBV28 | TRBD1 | CASSPGQGAGSPLHF | TGTGCCAGCAGTCCGGGACAGGGGGCCGGATCACCCCTCCACTTT
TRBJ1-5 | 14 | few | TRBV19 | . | CASSRQPSNQPQHF | TGTGCCAGTAGTAGGCAGCCTAGCAATCAGCCCCAGCATTTT
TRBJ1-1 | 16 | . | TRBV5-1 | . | CASSLRAGPMNTEAFF | TGCGCCAGCAGCTTGAGGGCGGGACCTATGAACACTGAAGCTTTCTTT
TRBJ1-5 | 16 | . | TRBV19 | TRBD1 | CASSAQGQGAGQPQHF | TGTGCCAGTAGTGCGCAGGGACAGGGGGCAGGGCAGCCCCAGCATTTT
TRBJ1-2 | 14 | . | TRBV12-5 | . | CASGADRPNYGYTF | TGTGCTAGTGGAGCCGACAGACCCAACTATGGCTACACCTTC
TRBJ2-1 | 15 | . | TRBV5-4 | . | CASSPGGIAYNEQFF | TGTGCCAGCAGCCCCGGGGGTATCGCCTACAATGAGCAGTTCTTC
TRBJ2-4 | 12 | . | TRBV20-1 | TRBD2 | CSARSGGFIQYF | TGCAGTGCTAGATCGGGAGGGTTCATTCAGTACTTC
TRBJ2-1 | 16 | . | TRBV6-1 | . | CASSTHRWSSYNEQFF | TGTGCCAGCAGTACCCACCGCTGGAGCTCCTACAATGAGCAGTTCTTC
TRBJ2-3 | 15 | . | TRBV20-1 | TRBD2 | CSARDQSSGRDTQYF | TGCAGTGCTAGAGATCAGTCTAGCGGGAGAGATACGCAGTATTTT
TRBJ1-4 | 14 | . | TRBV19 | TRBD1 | CASSTGTGTEKLFF | TGTGCCAGTAGTACCGGGACAGGGACTGAAAAACTGTTTTTT
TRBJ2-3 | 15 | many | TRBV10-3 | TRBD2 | CAISSSGKGRDTQYF | TGTGCCATCAGCTCTAGCGGCAAAGGGAGGGATACGCAGTATTTT
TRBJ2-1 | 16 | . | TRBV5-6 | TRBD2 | CASSLLAGVTYNEQFF | TGTGCCAGCAGCCTATTAGCGGGAGTGACCTACAATGAGCAGTTCTTC
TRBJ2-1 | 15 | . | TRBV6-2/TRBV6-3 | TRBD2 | CASTSRGLASNEQFF | TGTGCCAGCACTTCCCGAGGACTAGCGTCGAATGAGCAGTTCTTC
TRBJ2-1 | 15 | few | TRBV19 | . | CASSRTGVSYNEQFF | TGTGCCAGCTCCAGGACGGGAGTGAGCTACAATGAGCAGTTCTTC
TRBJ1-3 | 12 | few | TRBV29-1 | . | CSVGEEKNTIYF | TGCAGCGTTGGTGAGGAGAAAAACACCATATATTTT
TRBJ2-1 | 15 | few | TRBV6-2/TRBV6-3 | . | CASSSNQILYNEQFF | TGTGCCAGCAGTAGCAACCAGATTCTCTACAATGAGCAGTTCTTC
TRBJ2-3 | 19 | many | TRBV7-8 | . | CASSSQPLLALRGADTQYF | TGTGCCAGCAGCTCCCAGCCTTTACTAGCCCTTAGAGGTGCAGATACGCAGTATTTT
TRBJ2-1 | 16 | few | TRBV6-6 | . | CASTWTASISYNEQFF | TGTGCCAGCACTTGGACAGCAAGTATCTCCTACAATGAGCAGTTCTTC
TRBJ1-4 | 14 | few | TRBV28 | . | CASSFSRVNEKLFF | TGTGCCAGCAGTTTTTCCAGGGTTAATGAAAAACTGTTTTTT
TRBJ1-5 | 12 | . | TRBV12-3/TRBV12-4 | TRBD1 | CASSYWDRPQHF | TGTGCCAGCAGTTACTGGGACAGGCCCCAGCATTTT
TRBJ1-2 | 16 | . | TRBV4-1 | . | CASSQDSAIAVYGYTF | TGCGCCAGCAGCCAAGATTCCGCTATTGCGGTCTATGGCTACACCTTC
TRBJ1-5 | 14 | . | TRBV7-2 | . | CASSLEADGQPQHF | TGTGCCAGCAGCTTAGAGGCTGACGGGCAGCCCCAGCATTTT
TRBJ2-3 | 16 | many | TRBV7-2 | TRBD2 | CASSPEGGRAGDTQYF | TGTGCCAGCAGCCCCGAGGGCGGGAGGGCCGGAGATACGCAGTATTTT
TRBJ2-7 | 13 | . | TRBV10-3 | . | CAISDNKGYEQYF | TGTGCCATCAGTGACAATAAAGGCTACGAGCAGTACTTC
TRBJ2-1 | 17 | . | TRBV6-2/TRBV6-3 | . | CASSPIGGTYSYNEQFF | TGTGCCAGCAGTCCAATAGGAGGCACTTACTCCTACAATGAGCAGTTCTTC
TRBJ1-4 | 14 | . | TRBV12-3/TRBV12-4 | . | CASSFRGDNEKLFF | TGTGCCAGCAGTTTCCGAGGGGACAATGAAAAACTGTTTTTT
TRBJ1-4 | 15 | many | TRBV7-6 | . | CASSLDGGRGEKLFF | TGTGCCAGCAGCTTAGATGGGGGGCGCGGTGAAAAACTGTTTTTT
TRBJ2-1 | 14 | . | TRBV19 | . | CASIGGQFYNEQFF | TGTGCCAGTATTGGGGGTCAGTTTTACAATGAGCAGTTCTTC
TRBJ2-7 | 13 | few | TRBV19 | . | CASSPGSAYEQYF | TGTGCCAGTAGTCCAGGGAGTGCCTACGAGCAGTACTTC
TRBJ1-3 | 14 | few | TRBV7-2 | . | CASGRRVSGNTIYF | TGTGCCAGTGGGCGGAGGGTGTCTGGAAACACCATATATTTT
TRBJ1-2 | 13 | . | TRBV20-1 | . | CSARTRQNPGYTF | TGCAGTGCTAGAACCCGACAGAACCCCGGCTACACCTTC
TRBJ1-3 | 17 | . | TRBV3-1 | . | CASSQEGGLPSGNTIYF | TGTGCCAGCAGCCAAGAGGGCGGCCTCCCCTCTGGAAACACCATATATTTT
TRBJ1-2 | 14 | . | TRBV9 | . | CASSVGPSNYGYTF | TGTGCCAGCAGCGTAGGGCCTTCTAACTATGGCTACACCTTC
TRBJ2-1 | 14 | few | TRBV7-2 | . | CASSLERDPNEQFF | TGTGCCAGCAGCTTAGAAAGGGACCCGAATGAGCAGTTCTTC
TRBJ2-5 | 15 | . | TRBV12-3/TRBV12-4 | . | CASRLGAGLQETQYF | TGTGCCAGCAGACTAGGGGCCGGGCTCCAAGAGACCCAGTACTTC
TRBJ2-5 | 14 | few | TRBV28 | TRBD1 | CASSLRGRVETQYF | TGTGCCAGCAGTCTCAGGGGGAGAGTAGAGACCCAGTACTTC
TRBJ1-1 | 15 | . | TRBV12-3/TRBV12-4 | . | CASSYTSPLNTEAFF | TGTGCCAGCAGCTACACCAGTCCGTTGAACACTGAAGCTTTCTTT
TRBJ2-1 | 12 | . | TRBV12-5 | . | CASGLPYNEQFF | TGTGCTAGTGGTTTACCCTACAATGAGCAGTTCTTC
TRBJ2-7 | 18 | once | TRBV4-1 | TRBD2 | CASSQDNQAGGFPYEQYF | TGCGCCAGCAGCCAAGATAATCAAGCGGGAGGCTTTCCCTACGAGCAGTACTTC
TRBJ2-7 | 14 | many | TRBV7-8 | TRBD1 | CASSLTGQAYEQYF | TGTGCCAGCAGCTTGACGGGACAGGCCTACGAGCAGTACTTC
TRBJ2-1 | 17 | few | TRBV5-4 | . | CASSLELAAGSYNEQFF | TGTGCCAGCAGCTTGGAATTGGCGGCGGGGTCCTACAATGAGCAGTTCTTC
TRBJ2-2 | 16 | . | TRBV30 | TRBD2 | CAWKGGVTLNTGELFF | TGTGCCTGGAAGGGAGGGGTGACTTTAAACACCGGGGAGCTGTTTTTT
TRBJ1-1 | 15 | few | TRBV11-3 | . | CASTTGSLLNTEAFF | TGTGCCAGCACCACGGGGTCCTTATTGAACACTGAAGCTTTCTTT